This T cell receptor beta chain was identified in a study of cytomegalovirus exposure and HLA in healthy donors. This clone turned up a few times. Amplification used 60 Vbeta primers and 13 Jbeta primers. Assay used: immunoSEQ multiplex PCR; TCRdb lists only in-frame clones, some missing. The sample has 83,000 or so clones; roughly 80% are singletons. The CDR3 is made up of 17 amino acids. Germline values: CDR1 SNHLY, CDR2 FYNNEI. V was pared by 4 bases and J by 5 bases, with 21 bases between. V usage is TRBV2 and J usage is TRBJ1-3; the D gene is possibly TRBD1 (6 bases). Material for sequencing was PBMCs. This sequence was found in a man between 25 and 39 years old in good health and CMV-seropositive. Here the CDR3 reads CASSVNHLQGRRNTIYF. The CDR3 DNA is TGTGCCAGCAGTGTTAATCATTTGCAGGGGCGAAGAAACACCATATATTTT.